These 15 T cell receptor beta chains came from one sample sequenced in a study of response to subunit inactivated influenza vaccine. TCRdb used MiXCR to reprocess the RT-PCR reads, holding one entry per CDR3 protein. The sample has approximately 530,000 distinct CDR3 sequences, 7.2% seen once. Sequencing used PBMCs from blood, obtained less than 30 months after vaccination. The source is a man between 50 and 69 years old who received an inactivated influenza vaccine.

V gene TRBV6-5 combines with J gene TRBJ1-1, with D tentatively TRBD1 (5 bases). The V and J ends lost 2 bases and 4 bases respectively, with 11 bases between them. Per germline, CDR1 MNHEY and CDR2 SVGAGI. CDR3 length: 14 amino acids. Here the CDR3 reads CASSYAGKGTEAFF. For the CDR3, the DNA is TGTGCCAGCAGTTACGCAGGGAAGGGCACTGAAGCTTTCTTT.

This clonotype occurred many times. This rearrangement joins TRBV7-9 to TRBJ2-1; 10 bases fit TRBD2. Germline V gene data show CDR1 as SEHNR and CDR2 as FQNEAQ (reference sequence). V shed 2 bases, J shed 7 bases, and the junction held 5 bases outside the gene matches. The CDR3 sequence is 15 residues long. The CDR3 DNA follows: TGTGCCAGCAGCTTATCTAGCGGGGGACTAAATGAGCAGTTCTTC. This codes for CASSLSSGGLNEQFF.

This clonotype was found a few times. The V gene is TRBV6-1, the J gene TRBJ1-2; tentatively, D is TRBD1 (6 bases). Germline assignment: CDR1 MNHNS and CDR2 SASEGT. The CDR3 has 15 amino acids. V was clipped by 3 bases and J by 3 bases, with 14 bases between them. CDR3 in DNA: TGTGCCAGCAGTGACCTGGCCAGGGGTCACTATGGCTACACCTTC. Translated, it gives CASSDLARGHYGYTF.

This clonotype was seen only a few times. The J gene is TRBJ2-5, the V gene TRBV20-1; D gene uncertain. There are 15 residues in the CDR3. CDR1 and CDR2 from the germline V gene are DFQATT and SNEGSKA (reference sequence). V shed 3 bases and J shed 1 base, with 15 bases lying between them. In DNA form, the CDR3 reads TGCAGTGCTAGGGGCTACCCGGACGGCCAAGAGACCCAGTACTTC. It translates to CSARGYPDGQETQYF.

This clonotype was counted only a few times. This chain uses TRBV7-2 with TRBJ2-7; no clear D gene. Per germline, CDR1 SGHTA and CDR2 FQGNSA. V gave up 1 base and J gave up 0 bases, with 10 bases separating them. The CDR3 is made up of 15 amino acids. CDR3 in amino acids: CASSLGPRSSYEQYF. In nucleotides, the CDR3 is TGTGCCAGCAGCTTAGGGCCGAGGAGCTCCTACGAGCAGTACTTC.

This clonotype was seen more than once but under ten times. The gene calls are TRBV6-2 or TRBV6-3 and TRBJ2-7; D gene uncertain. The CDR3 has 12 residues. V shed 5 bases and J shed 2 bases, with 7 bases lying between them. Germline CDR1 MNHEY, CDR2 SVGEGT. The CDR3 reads CASSKLAYEQYF. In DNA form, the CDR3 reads TGTGCCAGCAGTAAGCTCGCCTACGAGCAGTACTTC.

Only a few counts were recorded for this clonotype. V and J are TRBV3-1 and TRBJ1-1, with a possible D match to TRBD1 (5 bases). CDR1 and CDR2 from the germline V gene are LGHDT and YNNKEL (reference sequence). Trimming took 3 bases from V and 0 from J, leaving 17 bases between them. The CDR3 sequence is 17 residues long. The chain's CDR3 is CASSQGVQRLLNTEAFF. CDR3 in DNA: TGTGCCAGCAGCCAGGGGGTTCAGCGGCTCCTGAACACTGAAGCTTTCTTT.

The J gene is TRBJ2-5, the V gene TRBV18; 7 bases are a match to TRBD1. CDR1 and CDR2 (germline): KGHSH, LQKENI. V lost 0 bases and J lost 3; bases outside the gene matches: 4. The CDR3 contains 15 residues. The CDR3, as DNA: TGTGCCAGCTCACCACCCCGGACAGGAGAAGAGACCCAGTACTTC. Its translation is CASSPPRTGEETQYF.

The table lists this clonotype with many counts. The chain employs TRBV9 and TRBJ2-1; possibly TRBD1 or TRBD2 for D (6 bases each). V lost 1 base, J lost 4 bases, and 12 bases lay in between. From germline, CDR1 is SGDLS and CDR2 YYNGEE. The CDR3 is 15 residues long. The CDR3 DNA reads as TGTGCCAGCAGCGTAAGGGGGGCGGGTTACAATGAGCAGTTCTTC. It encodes CASSVRGAGYNEQFF.

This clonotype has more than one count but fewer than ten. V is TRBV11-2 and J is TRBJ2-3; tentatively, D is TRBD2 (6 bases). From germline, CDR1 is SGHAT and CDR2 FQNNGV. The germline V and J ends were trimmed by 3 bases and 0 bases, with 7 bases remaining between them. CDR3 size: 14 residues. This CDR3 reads CASSFLASTDTQYF. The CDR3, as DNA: TGTGCCAGCAGCTTCCTAGCGAGCACAGATACGCAGTATTTT.

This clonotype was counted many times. The CDR3: CASSYSPGGLSNQPQHF. The CDR3, as DNA: TGTGCCAGCAGTTACTCTCCAGGGGGCCTGAGCAATCAGCCCCAGCATTTT. The chain uses TRBV6-2 or TRBV6-3 and TRBJ1-5, with 8 bases identical to TRBD1. V lost 0 bases to trimming and J lost 1 base; unmatched junction nucleotides: 5. From germline, CDR1 is MNHEY and CDR2 SVGEGT. The CDR3 runs 17 residues.

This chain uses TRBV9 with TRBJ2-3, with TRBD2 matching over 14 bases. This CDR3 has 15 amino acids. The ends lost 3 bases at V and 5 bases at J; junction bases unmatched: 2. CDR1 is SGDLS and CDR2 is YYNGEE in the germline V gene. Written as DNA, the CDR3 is TGTGCCAGCAGCGAGGGACTAGCGGGAGTAGATACGCAGTATTTT. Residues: CASSEGLAGVDTQYF. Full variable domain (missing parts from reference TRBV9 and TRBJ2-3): DSGVTQTPKHLITATGQRVTLRCSPRSGDLSVYWYQQSLDQGLQFLIQYYNGEERAKGNILERFSAQQFPDLHSELNLSSLELGDSALYFCASSEGLAGVDTQYFGPGTRLTVL.

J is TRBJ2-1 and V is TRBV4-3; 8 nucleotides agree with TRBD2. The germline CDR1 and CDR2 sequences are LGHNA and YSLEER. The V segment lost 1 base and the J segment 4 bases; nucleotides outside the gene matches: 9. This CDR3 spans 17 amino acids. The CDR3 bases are TGCGCCAGCAGCCAAGCTACTAGCGGAAACCTATACAATGAGCAGTTCTTC. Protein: CASSQATSGNLYNEQFF.

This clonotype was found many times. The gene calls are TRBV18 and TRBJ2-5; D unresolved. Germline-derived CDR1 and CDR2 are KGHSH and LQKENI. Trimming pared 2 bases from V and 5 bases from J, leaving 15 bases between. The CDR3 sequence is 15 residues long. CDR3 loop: CASSPVQRPMETQYF. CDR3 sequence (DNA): TGTGCCAGCTCACCAGTTCAGCGACCTATGGAGACCCAGTACTTC.

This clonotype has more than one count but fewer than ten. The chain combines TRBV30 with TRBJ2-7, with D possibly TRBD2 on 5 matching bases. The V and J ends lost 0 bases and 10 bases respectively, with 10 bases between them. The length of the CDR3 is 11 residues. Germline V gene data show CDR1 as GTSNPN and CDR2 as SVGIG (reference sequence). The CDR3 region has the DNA TGTGCCTGGAGTGTACAAGGACTCCAGTACTTC. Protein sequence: CAWSVQGLQYF.